Described below is a single T cell receptor beta chain sequence and its context. These data originate in a study of blood T cell repertoires in COVID-19. Study context: The origin of the acute and convalescent COVID-19 samples was the United States, Italy and Spain. Nucleic acid was either cDNA or gDNA, and it came from T cells, B-cell-depleted T cells, or PBMCs.

Authors' analysis steps: Reference gene primer amplification yielded estimated nucleated cell counts. TCRdb's table, derived via immunoSEQ multiplex PCR, lists solely in-frame clones and lacks some. V, J and clone size are those of that table, while D and trimming were read from the DNA. The sample records approximately 190,000 clones, 80% being singletons. This receptor was obtained from a man in his fifties or sixties with acute or convalescent COVID-19. The sequencing input was peripheral blood.

The CDR3 loop is CASSESGDYGYTF. For the CDR3, the DNA is TGTGCCAGCAGTGAGTCAGGGGACTATGGCTACACCTTC. The chain recombines TRBV2 with TRBJ1-2; perhaps TRBD1 as D (6 bases). Per the germline V gene, CDR1 is SNHLY and CDR2 is FYNNEI. This CDR3 is built from 13 residues. Trimming removed 3 bases at V and 3 bases at J, with 8 bases between.